A selection of T cell receptor beta chains follows, all from one sample in a study of OX40 agonist ivuxolimab in advanced cancers. Repertoires were generated with immunoSEQ multiplex PCR, while TCRdb's copy carries only in-frame clones and drops some. The sample records more than 45,000 clones, roughly 93% being singletons. The sample was CD4+ or CD8+ T cells sorted from blood, taken in a trial of the OX40 agonist ivuxolimab. These receptors originate from an adult with an advanced solid tumor such as melanoma, head and neck, liver or kidney cancer. Each CDR3 is given with its conserved first and last residue. The order of the fields is D gene, clone size, V gene, J gene, CDR3 protein, CDR3 DNA. A D gene is named only where the DNA matches it firmly. Rows may omit the clone size; those that give it use once, few, many or a size class.

D gene: -
clone size: -
V gene: TRBV4-1
J gene: TRBJ1-1
CDR3 protein: CASSQGQLEAFF
CDR3 DNA: TGCGCCAGCAGCCAAGGACAGCTTGAAGCTTTCTTT

D gene: TRBD1
clone size: -
V gene: TRBV19
J gene: TRBJ2-7
CDR3 protein: CASSSGTGGAYEQYF
CDR3 DNA: TGTGCCAGTAGTAGTGGGACAGGGGGCGCCTACGAGCAGTACTTC

D gene: -
clone size: -
V gene: TRBV30
J gene: TRBJ2-5
CDR3 protein: CAWRPGLYWETQYF
CDR3 DNA: TGTGCCTGGAGGCCTGGGCTATATTGGGAGACCCAGTACTTC

D gene: TRBD1
clone size: -
V gene: TRBV19
J gene: TRBJ2-1
CDR3 protein: CASTMMGQGYNEQFF
CDR3 DNA: TGTGCCAGTACTATGATGGGACAGGGCTACAATGAGCAGTTCTTC

D gene: TRBD1
clone size: -
V gene: TRBV28
J gene: TRBJ1-5
CDR3 protein: CASSSTGGYQPQHF
CDR3 DNA: TGTGCCAGCAGTTCGACAGGGGGGTATCAGCCCCAGCATTTT

D gene: -
clone size: -
V gene: TRBV19
J gene: TRBJ2-6
CDR3 protein: CASSFTSSGANVLTF
CDR3 DNA: TGTGCCAGTAGTTTCACCAGCTCTGGGGCCAACGTCCTGACTTTC

D gene: -
clone size: -
V gene: TRBV27
J gene: TRBJ2-1
CDR3 protein: CASSTHDPGDNEQFF
CDR3 DNA: TGTGCCAGCAGTACCCATGACCCGGGGGACAATGAGCAGTTCTTC

D gene: TRBD2
clone size: -
V gene: TRBV7-2
J gene: TRBJ2-7
CDR3 protein: CASSLGGGGVGHEQYF
CDR3 DNA: TGTGCCAGCAGCCTCGGCGGCGGGGGGGTTGGCCACGAGCAGTACTTC

D gene: -
clone size: -
V gene: TRBV5-6
J gene: TRBJ1-1
CDR3 protein: CASGSDSGTEAFF
CDR3 DNA: TGTGCCAGCGGCTCGGACAGCGGCACTGAAGCTTTCTTT

D gene: -
clone size: -
V gene: TRBV5-4
J gene: TRBJ1-1
CDR3 protein: CASSSSGGLGTEAFF
CDR3 DNA: TGTGCCAGCAGCTCCAGTGGGGGGCTGGGCACTGAAGCTTTCTTT

D gene: -
clone size: -
V gene: TRBV29-1
J gene: TRBJ2-1
CDR3 protein: CSANSGTYNEQFF
CDR3 DNA: TGCAGCGCAAATAGCGGTACCTACAATGAGCAGTTCTTC

D gene: -
clone size: -
V gene: TRBV19
J gene: TRBJ2-2
CDR3 protein: CASSMERGYTGELFF
CDR3 DNA: TGTGCCAGTAGTATGGAAAGGGGTTACACCGGGGAGCTGTTTTTT

D gene: TRBD1
clone size: once
V gene: TRBV7-9
J gene: TRBJ1-3
CDR3 protein: CASSTAGTGKSSGNTIYF
CDR3 DNA: TGTGCCAGCAGCACAGCCGGGACAGGCAAGTCCTCTGGAAACACCATATATTTT

D gene: -
clone size: -
V gene: TRBV14
J gene: TRBJ1-2
CDR3 protein: CASSQGGVGGGYTF
CDR3 DNA: TGTGCCAGCAGCCAAGGCGGGGTTGGAGGTGGCTACACCTTC